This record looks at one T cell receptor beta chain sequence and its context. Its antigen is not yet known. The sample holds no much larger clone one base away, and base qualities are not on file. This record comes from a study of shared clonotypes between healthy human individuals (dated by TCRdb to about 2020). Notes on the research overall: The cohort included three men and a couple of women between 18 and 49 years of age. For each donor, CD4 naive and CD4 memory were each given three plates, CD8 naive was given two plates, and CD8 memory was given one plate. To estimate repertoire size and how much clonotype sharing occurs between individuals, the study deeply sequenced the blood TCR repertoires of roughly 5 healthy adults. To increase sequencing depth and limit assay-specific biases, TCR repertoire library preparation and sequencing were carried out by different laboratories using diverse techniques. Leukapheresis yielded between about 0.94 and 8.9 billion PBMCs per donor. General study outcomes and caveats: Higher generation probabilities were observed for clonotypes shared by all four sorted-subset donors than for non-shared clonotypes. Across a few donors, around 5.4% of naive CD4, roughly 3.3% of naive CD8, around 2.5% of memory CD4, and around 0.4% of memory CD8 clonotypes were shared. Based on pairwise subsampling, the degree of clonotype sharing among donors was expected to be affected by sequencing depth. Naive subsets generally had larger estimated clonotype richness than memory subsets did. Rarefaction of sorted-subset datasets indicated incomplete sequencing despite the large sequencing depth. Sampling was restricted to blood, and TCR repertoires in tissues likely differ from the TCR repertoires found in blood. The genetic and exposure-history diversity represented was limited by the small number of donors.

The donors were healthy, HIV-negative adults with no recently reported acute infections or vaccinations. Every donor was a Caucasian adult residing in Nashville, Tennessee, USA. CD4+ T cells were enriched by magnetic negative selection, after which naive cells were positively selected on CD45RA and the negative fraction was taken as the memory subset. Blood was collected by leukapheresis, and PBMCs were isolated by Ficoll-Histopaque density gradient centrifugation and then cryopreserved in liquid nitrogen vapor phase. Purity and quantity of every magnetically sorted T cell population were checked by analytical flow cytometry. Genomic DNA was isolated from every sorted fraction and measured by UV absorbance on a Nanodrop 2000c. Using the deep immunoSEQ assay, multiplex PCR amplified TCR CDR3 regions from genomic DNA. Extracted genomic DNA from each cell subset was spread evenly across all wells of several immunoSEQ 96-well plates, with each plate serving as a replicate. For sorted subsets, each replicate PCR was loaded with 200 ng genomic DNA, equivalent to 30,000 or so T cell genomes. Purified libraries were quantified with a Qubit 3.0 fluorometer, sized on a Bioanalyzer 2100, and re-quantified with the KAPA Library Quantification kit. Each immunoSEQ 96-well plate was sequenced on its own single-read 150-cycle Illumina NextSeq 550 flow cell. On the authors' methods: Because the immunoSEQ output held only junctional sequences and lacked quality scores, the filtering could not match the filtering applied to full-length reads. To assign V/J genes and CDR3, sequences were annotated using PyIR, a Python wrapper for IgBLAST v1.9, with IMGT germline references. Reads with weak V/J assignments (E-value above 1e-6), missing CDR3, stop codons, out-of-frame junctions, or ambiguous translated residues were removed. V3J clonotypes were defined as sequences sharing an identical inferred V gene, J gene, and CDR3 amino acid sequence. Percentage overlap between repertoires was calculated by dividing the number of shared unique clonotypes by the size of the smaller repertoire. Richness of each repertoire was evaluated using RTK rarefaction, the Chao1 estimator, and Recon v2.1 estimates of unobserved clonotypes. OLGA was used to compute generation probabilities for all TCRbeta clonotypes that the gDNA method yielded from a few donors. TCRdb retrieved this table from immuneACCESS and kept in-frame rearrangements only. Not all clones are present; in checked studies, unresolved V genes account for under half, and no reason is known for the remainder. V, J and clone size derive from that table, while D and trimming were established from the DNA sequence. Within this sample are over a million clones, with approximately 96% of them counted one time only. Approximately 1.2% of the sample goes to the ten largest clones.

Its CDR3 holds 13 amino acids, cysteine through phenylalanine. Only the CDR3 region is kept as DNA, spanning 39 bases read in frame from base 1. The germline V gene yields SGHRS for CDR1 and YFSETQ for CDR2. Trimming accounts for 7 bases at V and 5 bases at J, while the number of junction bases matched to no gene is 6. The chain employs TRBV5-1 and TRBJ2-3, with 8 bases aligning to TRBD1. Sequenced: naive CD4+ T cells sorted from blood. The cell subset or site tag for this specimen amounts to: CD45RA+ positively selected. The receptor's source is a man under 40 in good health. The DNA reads TGCGCCAGCGAAATACAGGGGGGAGATACGCAGTATTTT. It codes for CASEIQGGDTQYF.